This is a list of T cell receptor beta chains from one sample in a study of lymphopenia after photon versus proton radiotherapy. Libraries were prepared by immunoSEQ multiplex PCR; TCRdb keeps only in-frame clonotypes and omits some of them. Here the sample spans just over 25,000 clones, around 83% being singletons. The source material was peripheral blood, sampled from a patient treated with photon-based radiotherapy. The receptors stem from a man aged 25-40 years with gastric cancer. Each CDR3 is given with its conserved first and last residue. A D gene is named only where the DNA matches it firmly. Clone size appears in some rows only: once, few, many, or a class for an expanded clone.

CDR3: CASRKNYGYTF
DNA: TGTGCCAGCAGGAAGAACTATGGCTACACCTTC
J: TRBJ1-2
length: 11
V: TRBV7-9
size: .
D: .

CDR3: CASSLRQGLGSYEQYF
DNA: TGTGCCAGCAGTTTACGACAGGGCCTTGGGTCCTACGAGCAGTACTTC
J: TRBJ2-7
length: 16
V: TRBV28
size: .
D: TRBD1

CDR3: CASSSGLLEGRPQHF
DNA: TGTGCCAGCAGCTCCGGTCTACTGGAGGGGCGGCCCCAGCATTTT
J: TRBJ1-5
length: 15
V: TRBV5-8
size: .
D: .

CDR3: CASSQDQGVQYF
DNA: TGTGCCAGCAGCCAAGACCAAGGGGTGCAGTACTTC
J: TRBJ2-7
length: 12
V: TRBV14
size: .
D: .

CDR3: CASSIPGFTDTQYF
DNA: TGTGCCAGTAGTATTCCGGGTTTCACAGATACGCAGTATTTT
J: TRBJ2-3
length: 14
V: TRBV19
size: .
D: .

CDR3: CASSFWTSGRANVEQYF
DNA: TGTGCCAGCAGTTTTTGGACTAGCGGGAGAGCAAACGTCGAGCAGTACTTC
J: TRBJ2-7
length: 17
V: TRBV27
size: .
D: TRBD2

CDR3: CSVHEDREFTEAFF
DNA: TGCAGCGTCCATGAGGACAGGGAGTTCACTGAAGCTTTCTTT
J: TRBJ1-1
length: 14
V: TRBV29-1
size: .
D: TRBD1

CDR3: CASSPLEAIEAFF
DNA: TGTGCCAGCAGCCCTCTGGAGGCGATTGAAGCTTTCTTT
J: TRBJ1-1
length: 13
V: TRBV11-1
size: .
D: .

CDR3: CASSHFQYF
DNA: TGCGCCAGCAGTCACTTCCAGTACTTC
J: TRBJ2-5
length: 9
V: TRBV23-1
size: .
D: .

CDR3: CASSLGPGGRNEQYF
DNA: TGTGCCAGCAGCTTAGGCCCCGGGGGCCGGAACGAGCAGTACTTC
J: TRBJ2-7
length: 15
V: TRBV11-3
size: .
D: .

CDR3: CASSPGTGGYLNTGELFF
DNA: TGTGCCAGCAGCCCCGGGACAGGGGGCTACTTGAACACCGGGGAGCTGTTTTTT
J: TRBJ2-2
length: 18
V: TRBV9
size: .
D: TRBD1

CDR3: CASSFGAGTEAFF
DNA: TGTGCCAGCAGCTTTGGCGCGGGGACTGAAGCTTTCTTT
J: TRBJ1-1
length: 13
V: TRBV7-2
size: .
D: .

CDR3: CSVELGVGTDTQYF
DNA: TGCAGCGTTGAATTGGGAGTAGGCACAGATACGCAGTATTTT
J: TRBJ2-3
length: 14
V: TRBV29-1
size: .
D: .

CDR3: CASSDYGYEQYF
DNA: TGTGCCAGCAGTGATTACGGATACGAGCAGTACTTC
J: TRBJ2-7
length: 12
V: TRBV6-1
size: few
D: .

CDR3: CASSSGQGGDTQYF
DNA: TGTGCCAGCAGTTCGGGACAGGGGGGAGATACGCAGTATTTT
J: TRBJ2-3
length: 14
V: TRBV6-5
size: .
D: TRBD1

CDR3: CASSFEGGSGNTIYF
DNA: TGCGCCAGCAGTTTTGAAGGGGGCTCTGGAAACACCATATATTTT
J: TRBJ1-3
length: 15
V: TRBV5-1
size: .
D: .

CDR3: CASNQKLMSPLHF
DNA: TGTGCCAGCAATCAGAAACTGATGTCACCCCTCCACTTT
J: TRBJ1-6
length: 13
V: TRBV6-6
size: .
D: .

CDR3: CASSRVDLKGEKLFF
DNA: TGTGCCAGCAGCCGAGTTGATCTAAAGGGCGAAAAACTGTTTTTT
J: TRBJ1-4
length: 15
V: TRBV6-5
size: .
D: .

CDR3: CASSLKETDEKLFF
DNA: TGTGCCAGCAGCTTGAAAGAGACAGATGAAAAACTGTTTTTT
J: TRBJ1-4
length: 14
V: TRBV7-8
size: once
D: .

CDR3: CASSLIEGAEAFF
DNA: TGTGCCAGCTCCCTGATTGAAGGGGCTGAAGCTTTCTTT
J: TRBJ1-1
length: 13
V: TRBV18
size: .
D: .

CDR3: CASSVAAGGPGGETQYF
DNA: TGTGCCAGCAGCGTAGCAGCGGGAGGGCCGGGGGGGGAGACCCAGTACTTC
J: TRBJ2-5
length: 17
V: TRBV9
size: .
D: TRBD2

CDR3: CASSFDGDEQFF
DNA: TGCGCCAGCAGTTTCGACGGAGATGAGCAGTTCTTC
J: TRBJ2-1
length: 12
V: TRBV5-1
size: .
D: .

CDR3: CASSEELASYNEQFF
DNA: TGTGCCAGCAGCGAGGAACTAGCCTCCTACAATGAGCAGTTCTTC
J: TRBJ2-1
length: 15
V: TRBV9
size: .
D: .

CDR3: CSASNGDTQYF
DNA: TGCAGTGCCTCAAACGGTGATACGCAGTATTTT
J: TRBJ2-3
length: 11
V: TRBV20-1
size: .
D: .

CDR3: CASSLIQGATETQYF
DNA: TGTGCCAGCAGCTTGATACAGGGGGCGACGGAGACCCAGTACTTC
J: TRBJ2-5
length: 15
V: TRBV5-4
size: .
D: TRBD1

CDR3: CASSRAGETQYF
DNA: TGTGCCAGCAGCCGGGCCGGAGAGACCCAGTACTTC
J: TRBJ2-5
length: 12
V: TRBV6-6
size: .
D: .

CDR3: CASSQDAGTGGYEQYF
DNA: TGCGCCAGCAGCCAAGACGCCGGGACAGGGGGCTACGAGCAGTACTTC
J: TRBJ2-7
length: 16
V: TRBV4-3
size: .
D: TRBD1

CDR3: CASSLAQDPLNSYEQYF
DNA: TGTGCCAGCAGCTTAGCGCAAGACCCACTCAACTCCTACGAGCAGTACTTC
J: TRBJ2-7
length: 17
V: TRBV7-8
size: .
D: .

CDR3: CATSRDYSGIDEQFF
DNA: TGTGCCACCAGCAGAGATTATTCCGGGATCGATGAGCAGTTCTTC
J: TRBJ2-1
length: 15
V: TRBV15
size: .
D: .

CDR3: CASSPGTGFTDTQYF
DNA: TGTGCCAGCTCACCGGGGACAGGTTTCACAGATACGCAGTATTTT
J: TRBJ2-3
length: 15
V: TRBV18
size: .
D: TRBD1

CDR3: CASSLDGGTDTQYF
DNA: TGTGCCAGCAGCTTAGACGGGGGCACAGATACGCAGTATTTT
J: TRBJ2-3
length: 14
V: TRBV7-6
size: .
D: .

CDR3: CASSWGPRNTEAFF
DNA: TGCGCCAGCAGCTGGGGGCCCCGGAACACTGAAGCTTTCTTT
J: TRBJ1-1
length: 14
V: TRBV5-1
size: .
D: .

CDR3: CASSFRDSNQPQHF
DNA: TGTGCCAGCAGTTTCCGGGACAGCAATCAGCCCCAGCATTTT
J: TRBJ1-5
length: 14
V: TRBV7-9
size: .
D: .

CDR3: CASSTLESSGNTIYF
DNA: TGTGCCAGCAGTACCCTTGAAAGCTCTGGAAACACCATATATTTT
J: TRBJ1-3
length: 15
V: TRBV28
size: once
D: .

CDR3: CASRDRGQKYGYTF
DNA: TGTGCCAGCAGGGACAGGGGCCAGAAGTATGGCTACACCTTC
J: TRBJ1-2
length: 14
V: TRBV6-1
size: .
D: TRBD1

CDR3: CASNRGTSGEETQYF
DNA: TGTGCCAGCAACAGGGGCACTAGCGGGGAAGAGACCCAGTACTTC
J: TRBJ2-5
length: 15
V: TRBV28
size: .
D: TRBD2

CDR3: CASSISENQETQYF
DNA: TGTGCCAGTAGTATTTCAGAGAACCAAGAGACCCAGTACTTC
J: TRBJ2-5
length: 14
V: TRBV19
size: .
D: .

CDR3: CASSKPGQGNYEQYF
DNA: TGTGCCAGCAGTAAACCGGGACAGGGTAACTACGAGCAGTACTTC
J: TRBJ2-7
length: 15
V: TRBV6-4
size: .
D: TRBD1

CDR3: CASSLQQAGEAFF
DNA: TGTGCCAGCAGCTTACAGCAGGCGGGTGAAGCTTTCTTT
J: TRBJ1-1
length: 13
V: TRBV7-3
size: few
D: .

CDR3: CASSSGQVGELFF
DNA: TGTGCCAGCAGCTCTGGACAGGTGGGGGAGCTGTTTTTT
J: TRBJ2-2
length: 13
V: TRBV6-1
size: once
D: TRBD1

CDR3: CASRVGTGNSPLHF
DNA: TGTGCCAGCAGGGTCGGGACAGGGAATTCACCCCTCCACTTT
J: TRBJ1-6
length: 14
V: TRBV27
size: .
D: TRBD1

CDR3: CSVPVGSSYNEQFF
DNA: TGCAGCGTTCCTGTGGGGAGTTCCTACAATGAGCAGTTCTTC
J: TRBJ2-1
length: 14
V: TRBV29-1
size: .
D: .

CDR3: CASSSTAGAQETQYF
DNA: TGTGCCAGCAGCTCGACAGCGGGGGCCCAAGAGACCCAGTACTTC
J: TRBJ2-5
length: 15
V: TRBV7-3
size: .
D: TRBD2

CDR3: CASTWGTSGNEQFF
DNA: TGTGCCAGCACCTGGGGGACTAGCGGCAATGAGCAGTTCTTC
J: TRBJ2-1
length: 14
V: TRBV11-2
size: .
D: TRBD2

CDR3: CASSEGQMSEQFF
DNA: TGTGCCAGCAGTGAAGGCCAGATGAGTGAGCAGTTCTTC
J: TRBJ2-1
length: 13
V: TRBV6-4
size: .
D: .

CDR3: CASSSGVPNIASTDTQYF
DNA: TGTGCCAGCAGCTCGGGGGTCCCTAATATCGCTAGCACAGATACGCAGTATTTT
J: TRBJ2-3
length: 18
V: TRBV7-6
size: .
D: .

CDR3: CASSDHQGSKDTEAFF
DNA: TGTGCCAGCAGTGACCACCAGGGGAGTAAGGACACTGAAGCTTTCTTT
J: TRBJ1-1
length: 16
V: TRBV2
size: few
D: .

CDR3: CASSDRTGGQSSYNEQFF
DNA: TGCGCCAGCAGTGATAGGACAGGGGGCCAGAGCTCCTACAATGAGCAGTTCTTC
J: TRBJ2-1
length: 18
V: TRBV10-2
size: .
D: TRBD1

CDR3: CASTGQGIGSNYGYTF
DNA: TGTGCCAGCACAGGGCAGGGCATCGGGTCTAACTATGGCTACACCTTC
J: TRBJ1-2
length: 16
V: TRBV2
size: .
D: .

CDR3: CATLSRGELFF
DNA: TGTGCCACTCTGTCGAGAGGGGAGCTGTTTTTT
J: TRBJ2-2
length: 11
V: TRBV6-6
size: once
D: .

CDR3: CASSERDPGYF
DNA: TGTGCCAGCAGTGAAAGGGACCCGGGATACTTC
J: TRBJ2-7
length: 11
V: TRBV2
size: .
D: .